The clone carrying this TCR beta chain has more than one count but fewer than ten. Its antigen is not identified. This specimen belongs to a study of T cell responses to AZD1222 COVID-19 vaccine. Sequencing used immunoSEQ multiplex PCR; TCRdb keeps in-frame clones, though not all of them. The table lists roughly 120,000 clones, approximately 89% of them singletons. Pooling of second doses given at about 4 or about 12 weeks was done. Overall study results and limits: It should be noted that donors were predominantly white British and more often female, and clonal diversity was possibly underestimated. Only a handful of individuals given AZD1222 were seropositive at baseline.

The CDR3 runs 15 residues. Germline CDR1 MGHDK, CDR2 SYGVNS. With 3 bases removed from V and 6 bases from J, the gap between germline ends came to 18 bases. This receptor was taken from an adult who received the AZD1222 COVID-19 vaccine. The sample in question was peripheral blood, obtained 28 days after the second AZD1222 dose. J is TRBJ2-7 and V is TRBV25-1; the D gene is possibly TRBD1 (6 bases). The CDR3 DNA sequence: TGTGCCAGCAGTGACCCAGGGGCCCCTACGGGCGAGCAGTACTTC. Translated, it gives CASSDPGAPTGEQYF.